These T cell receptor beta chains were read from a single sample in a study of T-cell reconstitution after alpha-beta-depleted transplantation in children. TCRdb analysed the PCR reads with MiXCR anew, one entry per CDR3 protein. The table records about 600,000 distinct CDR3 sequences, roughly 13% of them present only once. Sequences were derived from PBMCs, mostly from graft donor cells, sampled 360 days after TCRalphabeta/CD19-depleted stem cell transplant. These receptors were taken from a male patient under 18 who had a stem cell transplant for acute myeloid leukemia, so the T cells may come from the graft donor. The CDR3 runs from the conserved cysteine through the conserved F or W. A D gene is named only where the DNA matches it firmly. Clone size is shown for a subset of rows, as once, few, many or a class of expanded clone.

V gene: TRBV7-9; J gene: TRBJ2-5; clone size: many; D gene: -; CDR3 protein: CASTTSLPTRFQETQYF; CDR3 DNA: TGTGCCAGCACCACATCCCTCCCGACCCGGTTTCAAGAGACCCAGTACTTC
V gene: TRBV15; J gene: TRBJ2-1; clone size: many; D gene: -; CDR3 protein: CATSRDRGGANEQFF; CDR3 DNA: TGTGCCACCAGCAGAGATAGGGGGGGTGCGAATGAGCAGTTCTTC
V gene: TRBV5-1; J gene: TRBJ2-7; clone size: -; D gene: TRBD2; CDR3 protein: CASRVGRANYEQYF; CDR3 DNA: TGCGCCAGCAGAGTCGGGAGGGCCAACTACGAGCAGTACTTC
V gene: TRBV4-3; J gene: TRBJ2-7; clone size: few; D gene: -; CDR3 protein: CASSQRELSYEQYF; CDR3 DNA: TGCGCCAGCAGCCAAAGGGAACTCTCCTACGAGCAGTACTTC
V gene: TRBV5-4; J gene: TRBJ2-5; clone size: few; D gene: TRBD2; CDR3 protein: CASSSGLAGAQETQYF; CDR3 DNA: TGTGCCAGCAGCTCGGGACTAGCGGGAGCCCAAGAGACCCAGTACTTC
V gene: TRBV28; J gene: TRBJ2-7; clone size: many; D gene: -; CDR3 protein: CASSLVANRVAYEQYF; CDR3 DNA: TGTGCCAGCAGTTTAGTCGCCAACAGGGTTGCCTACGAGCAGTACTTC
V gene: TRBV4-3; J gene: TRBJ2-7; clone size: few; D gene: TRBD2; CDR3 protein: CASSRGTRGYEQYF; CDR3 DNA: TGCGCCAGCAGCCGCGGGACTAGGGGGTACGAGCAGTACTTC
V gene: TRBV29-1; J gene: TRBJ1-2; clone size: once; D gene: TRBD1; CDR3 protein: CSAGPGQVNYGYTF; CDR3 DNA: TGCAGCGCCGGACCGGGACAGGTTAACTATGGCTACACCTTC
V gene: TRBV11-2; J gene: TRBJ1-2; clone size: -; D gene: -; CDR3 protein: CASSLDQGYYGYTF; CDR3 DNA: TGTGCCAGCAGCTTAGATCAGGGGTATTATGGCTACACCTTC
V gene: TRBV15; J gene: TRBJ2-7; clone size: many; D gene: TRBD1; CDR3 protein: CATSRESGTGLGYEQYF; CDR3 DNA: TGTGCCACCAGCAGAGAGTCGGGGACAGGGCTTGGCTACGAGCAGTACTTC
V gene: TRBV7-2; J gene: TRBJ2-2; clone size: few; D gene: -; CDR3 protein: CASSLAVIFNTGELFF; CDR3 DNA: TGTGCCAGCAGCTTAGCGGTTATATTCAACACCGGGGAGCTGTTTTTT
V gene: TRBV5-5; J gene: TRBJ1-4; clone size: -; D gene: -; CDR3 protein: CASSRLSGNEKLFF; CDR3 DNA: TGTGCCAGCAGCCGTTTGTCGGGGAATGAAAAACTGTTTTTT
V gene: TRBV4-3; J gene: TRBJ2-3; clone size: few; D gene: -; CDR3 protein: CASSPSTTLLYTDTQYF; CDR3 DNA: TGCGCCAGCAGCCCCTCTACTACCCTTTTGTACACAGATACGCAGTATTTT
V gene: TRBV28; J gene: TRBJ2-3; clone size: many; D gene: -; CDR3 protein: CASSIPTADTQYF; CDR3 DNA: TGTGCCAGCAGTATTCCGACGGCAGATACGCAGTATTTT
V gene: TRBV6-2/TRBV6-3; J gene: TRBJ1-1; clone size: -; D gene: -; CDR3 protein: CASSSHRAEAFF; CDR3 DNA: TGTGCCAGTAGCTCTCATCGCGCTGAAGCTTTCTTT
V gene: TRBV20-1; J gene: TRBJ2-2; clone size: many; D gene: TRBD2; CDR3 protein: CSASQGAGGTGELFF; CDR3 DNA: TGCAGTGCTAGTCAAGGGGCGGGAGGAACCGGGGAGCTGTTTTTT
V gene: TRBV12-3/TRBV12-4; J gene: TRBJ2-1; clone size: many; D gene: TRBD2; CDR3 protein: CASSFVTSGGRQFF; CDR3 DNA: TGTGCCAGCAGTTTCGTCACTAGCGGTGGGCGGCAGTTCTTC
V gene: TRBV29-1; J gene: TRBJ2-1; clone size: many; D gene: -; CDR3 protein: CSVPGRLSSYNEQFF; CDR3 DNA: TGCAGCGTTCCCGGAAGATTGAGCTCCTACAATGAGCAGTTCTTC
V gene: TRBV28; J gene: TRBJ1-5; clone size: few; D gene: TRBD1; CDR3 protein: CASSLGTGVFSNQPQHF; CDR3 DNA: TGTGCCAGCAGCCTAGGGACAGGGGTTTTTAGCAATCAGCCCCAGCATTTT
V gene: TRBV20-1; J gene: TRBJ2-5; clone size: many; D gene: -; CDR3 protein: CSASIFGYQETQYF; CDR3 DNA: TGCAGTGCTAGCATTTTTGGGTATCAAGAGACCCAGTACTTC
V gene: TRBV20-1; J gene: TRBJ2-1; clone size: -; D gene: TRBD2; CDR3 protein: CSARDIGGLDYNEQFF; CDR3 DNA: TGCAGTGCTAGAGATATTGGAGGACTAGACTACAATGAGCAGTTCTTC
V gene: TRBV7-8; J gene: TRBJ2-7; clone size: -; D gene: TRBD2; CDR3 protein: CASSLAGGLAGSYEQYF; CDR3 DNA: TGTGCCAGCAGCTTAGCGGGGGGACTAGCAGGCTCCTACGAGCAGTACTTC
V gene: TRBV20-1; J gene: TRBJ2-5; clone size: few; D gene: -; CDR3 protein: CSARVATLGETQYF; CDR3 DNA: TGCAGTGCTAGAGTCGCGACGCTGGGGGAGACCCAGTACTTC
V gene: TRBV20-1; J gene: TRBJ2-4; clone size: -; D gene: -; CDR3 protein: CSASGLRITKNIQYF; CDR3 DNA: TGCAGTGCTAGTGGGCTCAGGATCACCAAAAACATTCAGTACTTC
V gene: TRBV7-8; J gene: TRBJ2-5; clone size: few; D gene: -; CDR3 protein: CASSLASKTQYF; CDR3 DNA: TGTGCCAGCAGCTTAGCGAGTAAGACCCAGTACTTC
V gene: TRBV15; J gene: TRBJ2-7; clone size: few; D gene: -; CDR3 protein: CATSRDGSSYEQYF; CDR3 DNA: TGTGCCACCAGCAGAGATGGGAGTTCCTACGAGCAGTACTTC
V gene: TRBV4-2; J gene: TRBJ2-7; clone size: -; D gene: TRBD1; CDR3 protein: CASSQERDRGFHEQYF; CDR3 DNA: TGTGCCAGCAGCCAAGAAAGGGACAGGGGTTTCCACGAGCAGTACTTC
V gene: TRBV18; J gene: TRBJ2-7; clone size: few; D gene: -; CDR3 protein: CASRLPGTNYEQYF; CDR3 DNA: TGTGCCAGCCGCCTGCCAGGGACGAACTACGAGCAGTACTTC
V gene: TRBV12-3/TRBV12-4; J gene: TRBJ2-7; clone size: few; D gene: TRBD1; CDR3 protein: CAITTGRSLYEQYF; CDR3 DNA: TGTGCCATCACGACAGGGCGGTCGCTCTACGAGCAGTACTTC
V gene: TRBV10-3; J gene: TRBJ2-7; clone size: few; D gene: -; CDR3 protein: CAISTGPSSYEQYF; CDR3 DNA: TGTGCCATCAGTACAGGGCCTTCCTCCTACGAGCAGTACTTC
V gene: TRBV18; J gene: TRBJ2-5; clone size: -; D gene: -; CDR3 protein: CASSPLQKTQYF; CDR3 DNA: TGTGCCAGCTCACCACTTCAGAAGACCCAGTACTTC